This TCR beta chain was sequenced during a study of TIL therapy for anti-PD-1-resistant metastatic lung cancer. Germline CDR1 reads SNHLY; CDR2 reads FYNNEI. The J segment lost 4 bases and the V segment lost 6 bases, leaving 11 bases of the junction unmatched. This CDR3 spans 15 amino acids. Time point in this sample: pre-treatment sample, taken before nivolumab and TIL therapy. This was the immunoSEQ v3 assay. Survey-level samples got 1.5 million to 2.5 million read pairs; deep-level samples got roughly 4.5-6.5 million. Profiled with immunoSEQ multiplex PCR; TCRdb holds only in-frame clones, not every one. Of under 70,000 clones listed, around 86% are singletons.

This clonotype originated in a person aged 25 to 80 with non-small cell lung cancer. The material was blood, obtained at baseline. The chain is built from TRBV2 and TRBJ2-5; 7 bases agree with TRBD2. As DNA, the CDR3 is TGTGCCAGCAGGGGTGCCGCGGGAGTACGAGAGACCCAGTACTTC. This sequence encodes CASRGAAGVRETQYF.